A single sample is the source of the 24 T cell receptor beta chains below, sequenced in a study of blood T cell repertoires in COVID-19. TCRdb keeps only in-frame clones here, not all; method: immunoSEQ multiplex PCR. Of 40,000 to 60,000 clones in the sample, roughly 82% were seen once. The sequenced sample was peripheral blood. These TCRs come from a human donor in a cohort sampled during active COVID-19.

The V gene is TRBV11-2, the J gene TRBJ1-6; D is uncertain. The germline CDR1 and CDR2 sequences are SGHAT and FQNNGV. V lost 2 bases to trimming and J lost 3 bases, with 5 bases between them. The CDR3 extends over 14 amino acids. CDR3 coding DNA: TGTGCCAGCAGCTTAACACGCTATAATTCACCCCTCCACTTT. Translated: CASSLTRYNSPLHF.

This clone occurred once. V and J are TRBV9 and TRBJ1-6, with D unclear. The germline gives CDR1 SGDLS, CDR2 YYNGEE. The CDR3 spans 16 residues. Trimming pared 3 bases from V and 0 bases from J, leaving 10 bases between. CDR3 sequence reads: CASSEFASSYNSPLHF. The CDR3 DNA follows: TGTGCCAGCAGCGAATTTGCTAGCTCCTATAATTCACCCCTCCACTTT.

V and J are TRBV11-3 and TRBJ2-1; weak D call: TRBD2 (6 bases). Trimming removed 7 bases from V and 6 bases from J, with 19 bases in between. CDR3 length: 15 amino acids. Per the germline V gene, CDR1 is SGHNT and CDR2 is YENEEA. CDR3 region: CASTPRGTDPNEQFF. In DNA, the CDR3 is TGTGCCAGCACCCCCCGGGGGACCGACCCCAATGAGCAGTTCTTC.

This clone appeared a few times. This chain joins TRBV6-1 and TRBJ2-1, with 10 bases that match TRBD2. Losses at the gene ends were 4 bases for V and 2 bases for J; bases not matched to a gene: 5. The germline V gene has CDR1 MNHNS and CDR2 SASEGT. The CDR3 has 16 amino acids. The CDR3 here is CASSAALAGAYNEQFF. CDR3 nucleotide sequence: TGTGCCAGCAGTGCTGCTCTAGCGGGAGCCTACAATGAGCAGTTCTTC.

CDR3 nucleotide sequence: TGCAGCGTTGAGTGGGGGGTTGGCGCTGAAGCTTTCTTT. Protein sequence: CSVEWGVGAEAFF. The chain recombines TRBV29-1 with TRBJ1-1; tentative D call: TRBD1 (5 bases). The CDR3 extends over 13 amino acids. Germline CDR1 reads SQVTM; CDR2 reads ANQGSEA. Trimming stripped 3 bases from V and 6 bases from J, with 14 bases between. Drawing the rest from reference TRBV29-1 and TRBJ1-1, the complete variable domain is SAVISQKPSRDICQRGTSLTIQCQVDSQVTMMFWYRQQPGQSLTLIATANQGSEATYESGFVIDKFPISRPNLTFSTLTVSNMSPEDSSIYLCSVEWGVGAEAFFGQGTRLTVV.

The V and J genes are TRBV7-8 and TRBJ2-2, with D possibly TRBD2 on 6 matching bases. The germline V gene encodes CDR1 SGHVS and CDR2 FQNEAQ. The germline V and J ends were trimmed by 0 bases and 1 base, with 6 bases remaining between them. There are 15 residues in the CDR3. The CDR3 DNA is TGTGCCAGCAGCTTAGCGGGGGGGAACACCGGGGAGCTGTTTTTT. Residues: CASSLAGGNTGELFF.

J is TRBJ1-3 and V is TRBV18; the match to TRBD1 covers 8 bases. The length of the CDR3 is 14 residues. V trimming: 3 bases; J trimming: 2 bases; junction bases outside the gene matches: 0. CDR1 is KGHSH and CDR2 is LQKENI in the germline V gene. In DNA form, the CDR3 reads TGTGCCAGCTCACCGACAGGGGCTGGAAACACCATATATTTT. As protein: CASSPTGAGNTIYF. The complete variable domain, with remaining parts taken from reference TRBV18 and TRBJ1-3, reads NAGVMQNPRHLVRRRGQEARLRCSPMKGHSHVYWYRQLPEEGLKFMVYLQKENIIDESGMPKERFSAEFPKEGPSILRIQQVVRGDSAAYFCASSPTGAGNTIYFGEGSWLTVV.

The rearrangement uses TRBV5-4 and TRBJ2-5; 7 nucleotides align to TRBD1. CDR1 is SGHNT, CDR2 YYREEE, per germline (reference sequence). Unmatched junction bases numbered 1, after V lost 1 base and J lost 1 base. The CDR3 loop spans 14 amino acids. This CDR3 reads CASSLRDSQETQYF. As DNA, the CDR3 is TGTGCCAGCAGCTTGCGGGACAGCCAAGAGACCCAGTACTTC.

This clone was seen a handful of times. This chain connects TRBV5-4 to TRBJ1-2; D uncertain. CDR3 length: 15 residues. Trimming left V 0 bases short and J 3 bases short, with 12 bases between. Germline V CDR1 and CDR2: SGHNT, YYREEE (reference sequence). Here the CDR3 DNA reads TGTGCCAGCAGCTTGGCCGTGAACGGGGACTATGGCTACACCTTC. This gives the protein CASSLAVNGDYGYTF.

In DNA, the CDR3 is TGTGCCAGCAGCTTAGGGCAGGCGAACACCGGGGAGCTGTTTTTT. Translation: CASSLGQANTGELFF. The chain couples TRBV11-3 to TRBJ2-2; D remains unclear. V lost 1 base, J lost 0 bases, and 6 bases lay in between. The CDR3 is made up of 15 amino acids. Germline-derived CDR1 and CDR2 are SGHNT and YENEEA.

In DNA form, the CDR3 reads TGTGCCAGCAGCTTAGTTGTAAACGACTACACGAACACCGGGGAGCTGTTTTTT. This encodes CASSLVVNDYTNTGELFF. This chain connects TRBV7-2 to TRBJ2-2, with D maybe TRBD2 (5 bases). CDR1 is SGHTA and CDR2 is FQGNSA in the germline V gene. The CDR3 sequence is 18 residues long. V was cut by 1 base and J by 0 bases, with 15 bases left in between.

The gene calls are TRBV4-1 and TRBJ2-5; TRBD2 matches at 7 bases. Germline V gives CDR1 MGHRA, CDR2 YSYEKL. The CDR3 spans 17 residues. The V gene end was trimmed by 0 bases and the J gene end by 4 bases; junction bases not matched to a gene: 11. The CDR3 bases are TGCGCCAGCAGCCAAGACCGTATGAGCGGGGCAACAGAGACCCAGTACTTC. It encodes CASSQDRMSGATETQYF.

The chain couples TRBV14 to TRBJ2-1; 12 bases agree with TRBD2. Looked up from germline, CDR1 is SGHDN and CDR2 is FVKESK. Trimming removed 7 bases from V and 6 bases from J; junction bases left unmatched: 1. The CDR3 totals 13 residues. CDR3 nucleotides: TGTGCCAGCATGACTAGCGGGGGCAATGAGCAGTTCTTC. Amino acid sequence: CASMTSGGNEQFF.

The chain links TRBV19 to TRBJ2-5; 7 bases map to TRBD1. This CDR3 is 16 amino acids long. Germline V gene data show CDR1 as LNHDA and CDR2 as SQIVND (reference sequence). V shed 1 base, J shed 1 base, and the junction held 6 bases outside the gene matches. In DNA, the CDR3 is TGTGCCAGTAGTATAGGGAGACAGGGTGTCCAAGAGACCCAGTACTTC. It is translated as CASSIGRQGVQETQYF.

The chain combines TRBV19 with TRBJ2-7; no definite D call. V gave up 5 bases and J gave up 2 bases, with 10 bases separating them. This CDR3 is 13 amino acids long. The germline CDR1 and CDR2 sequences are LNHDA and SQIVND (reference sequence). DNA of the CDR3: TGTGCCAGTAGTTGGTCAGAAACCTACGAGCAGTACTTC. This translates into CASSWSETYEQYF. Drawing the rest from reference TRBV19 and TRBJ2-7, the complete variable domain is DGGITQSPKYLFRKEGQNVTLSCEQNLNHDAMYWYRQDPGQGLRLIYYSQIVNDFQKGDIAEGYSVSREKKESFPLTVTSAQKNPTAFYLCASSWSETYEQYFGPGTRLTVT.

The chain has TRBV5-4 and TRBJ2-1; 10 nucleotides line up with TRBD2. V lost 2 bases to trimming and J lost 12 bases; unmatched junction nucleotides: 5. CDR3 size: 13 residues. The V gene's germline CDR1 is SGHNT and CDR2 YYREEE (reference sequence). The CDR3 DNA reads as TGTGCCAGCAGCTTTGAGGCTAGCGGGGGGCAGTTCTTC. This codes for CASSFEASGGQFF.

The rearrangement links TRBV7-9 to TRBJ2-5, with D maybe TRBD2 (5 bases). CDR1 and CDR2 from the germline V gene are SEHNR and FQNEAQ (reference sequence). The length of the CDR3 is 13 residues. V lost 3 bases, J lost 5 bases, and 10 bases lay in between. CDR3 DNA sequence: TGTGCCAGCAGCTTTCCCGGGATTGAGACCCAGTACTTC. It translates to CASSFPGIETQYF.

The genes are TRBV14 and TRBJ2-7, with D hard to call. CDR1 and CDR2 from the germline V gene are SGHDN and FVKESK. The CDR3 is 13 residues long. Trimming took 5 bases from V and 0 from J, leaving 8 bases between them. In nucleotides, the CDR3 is TGTGCCAGCAGCTACATTCACTCCTACGAGCAGTACTTC. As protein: CASSYIHSYEQYF.

The DNA for the CDR3 is TGTGCCAGCAGCGGGACTAGCGGGGGAGGAACAGATACGCAGTATTTT. Translated: CASSGTSGGGTDTQYF. The gene calls are TRBV2 and TRBJ2-3; 14 bases match TRBD2. V was clipped by 6 bases and J by 3 bases; unmatched bases: 5. The CDR3 is 16 residues long. CDR1 SNHLY and CDR2 FYNNEI come from the germline V gene.

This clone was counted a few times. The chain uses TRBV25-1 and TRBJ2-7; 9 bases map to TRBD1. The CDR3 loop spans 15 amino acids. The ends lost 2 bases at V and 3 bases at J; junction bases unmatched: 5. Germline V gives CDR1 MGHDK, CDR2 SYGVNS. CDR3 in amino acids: CASSEGGTGNYEQYF. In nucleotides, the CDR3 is TGTGCCAGCAGTGAAGGCGGGACAGGGAACTACGAGCAGTACTTC.

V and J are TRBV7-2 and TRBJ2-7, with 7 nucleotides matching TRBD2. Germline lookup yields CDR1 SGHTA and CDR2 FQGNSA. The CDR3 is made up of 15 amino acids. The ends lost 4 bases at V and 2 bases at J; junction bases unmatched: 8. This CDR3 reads CASSSPGLSTYEQYF. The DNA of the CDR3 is TGTGCCAGCAGCTCGCCGGGACTATCAACCTACGAGCAGTACTTC.

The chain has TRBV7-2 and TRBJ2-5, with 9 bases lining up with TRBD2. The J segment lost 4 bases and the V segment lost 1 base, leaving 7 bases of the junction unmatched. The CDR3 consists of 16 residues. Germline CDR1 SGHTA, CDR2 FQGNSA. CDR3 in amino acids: CASSLERLAGTETQYF. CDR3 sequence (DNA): TGTGCCAGCAGCTTAGAGAGGCTAGCGGGGACAGAGACCCAGTACTTC. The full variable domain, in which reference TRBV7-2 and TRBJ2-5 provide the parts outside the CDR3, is GAGVSQSPSNKVTEKGKDVELRCDPISGHTALYWYRQSLGQGLEFLIYFQGNSAPDKSGLPSDRFSAERTGGSVSTLTIQRTQQEDSAVYLCASSLERLAGTETQYFGPGTRLLVL.

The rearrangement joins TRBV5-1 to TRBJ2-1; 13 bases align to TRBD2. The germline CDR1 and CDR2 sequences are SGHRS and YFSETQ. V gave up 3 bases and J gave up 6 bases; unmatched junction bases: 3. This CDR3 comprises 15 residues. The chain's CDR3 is CASSWTSGSGNEQFF. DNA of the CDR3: TGCGCCAGCAGCTGGACTAGCGGGAGCGGCAATGAGCAGTTCTTC. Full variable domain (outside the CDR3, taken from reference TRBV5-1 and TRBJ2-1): KAGVTQTPRYLIKTRGQQVTLSCSPISGHRSVSWYQQTPGQGLQFLFEYFSETQRNKGNFPGRFSGRQFSNSRSEMNVSTLELGDSALYLCASSWTSGSGNEQFFGPGTRLTVL.

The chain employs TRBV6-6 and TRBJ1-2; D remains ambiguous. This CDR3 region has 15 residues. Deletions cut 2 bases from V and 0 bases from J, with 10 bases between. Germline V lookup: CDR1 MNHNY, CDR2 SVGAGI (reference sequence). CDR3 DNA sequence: TGTGCCAGCAGTTACGCCCCGTCAGCTAACTATGGCTACACCTTC. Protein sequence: CASSYAPSANYGYTF.